Listed here are 8 T cell receptor beta chains from one sample, sequenced in a study of a mutant IDH1 vaccine in newly diagnosed glioma. This table comes from immunoSEQ multiplex PCR, and its TCRdb copy is limited to in-frame clones, with some not included. The sample holds some 40,000 clones, approximately 80% seen once. These receptors have no known antigen. The time point: week 23, last vaccination. What each vaccine dose contained was 300 ug of mutant IDH1 20-mer peptide, accompanied by topical imiquimod. Here the sequenced sample was PBMCs, taken from a glioma patient whose treatment included an IDH1 peptide vaccine. These receptors were collected from a man aged 40-55 years with glioma.

The V gene is TRBV28, the J gene TRBJ2-7; D tentatively fits TRBD1 or TRBD2 (7 bases each). The CDR3 loop spans 17 amino acids. The germline V and J ends were trimmed by 6 bases and 0 bases, with 21 bases remaining between them. Per the germline V gene, CDR1 is MDHEN and CDR2 is SYDVKM. The CDR3 DNA sequence: TGTGCCAGCAGCCCCAGGGGGGGGGCTTTGAGCTCCTACGAGCAGTACTTC. The encoded protein is CASSPRGGALSSYEQYF.

The chain has TRBV19 and TRBJ2-5, with D possibly being TRBD1 or TRBD2 (5 bases each). Germline assignment: CDR1 LNHDA and CDR2 SQIVND (reference sequence). The CDR3 runs 15 residues. Trimming removed 4 bases from V and 5 bases from J, with 17 bases in between. The CDR3 nucleotides are TGTGCCAGTAGTAATAGGGGAGTGGTAGGGGAGACCCAGTACTTC. Translated, it gives CASSNRGVVGETQYF.

The chain is built from TRBV5-1 and TRBJ2-1; 10 bases map to TRBD2. Germline V gene data show CDR1 as SGHRS and CDR2 as YFSETQ. The CDR3 has 15 residues. With 0 bases clipped from V and 6 bases from J, the junction kept 3 bases outside the gene matches. CDR3 protein: CASSLEVAGGNEQFF. As DNA, the CDR3 is TGCGCCAGCAGCTTGGAGGTAGCGGGAGGCAATGAGCAGTTCTTC.

The J gene is TRBJ2-1, the V gene TRBV5-4, with D possibly TRBD2 on 6 matching bases. Germline V gives CDR1 SGHNT, CDR2 YYREEE (reference sequence). This CDR3 comprises 15 residues. V lost 3 bases and J 8 bases, leaving 18 bases between the germline ends. CDR3 loop: CASSYPGTPGHEQFF. The CDR3 DNA follows: TGTGCCAGCAGCTACCCTGGGACTCCCGGGCATGAGCAGTTCTTC.

The chain combines TRBV5-6 with TRBJ1-2, with no clear D. Trimming removed 4 bases at V and 2 bases at J, with 12 bases between. From germline, CDR1 is SGHDT and CDR2 YYEEEE. This CDR3 comprises 14 residues. The CDR3 sequence: CASSPTDGNYGYTF. Here the CDR3 DNA reads TGTGCCAGCAGCCCGACGGACGGAAACTATGGCTACACCTTC. Using reference TRBV5-6 and TRBJ1-2 for the parts outside the CDR3, the full variable domain is DAGVTQSPTHLIKTRGQQVTLRCSPKSGHDTVSWYQQALGQGPQFIFQYYEEEERQRGNFPDRFSGHQFPNYSSELNVNALLLGDSALYLCASSPTDGNYGYTFGSGTRLTVV.

V gene TRBV9 combines with J gene TRBJ2-3; 9 bases map to TRBD2. Per the germline V gene, CDR1 is SGDLS and CDR2 is YYNGEE. The CDR3 is 17 residues long. V trimming: 4 bases; J trimming: 2 bases; junction bases outside the gene matches: 11. The CDR3 protein is CASSPEASGNPTDTQYF. The DNA for the CDR3 is TGTGCCAGCAGCCCAGAGGCTAGCGGGAACCCCACAGATACGCAGTATTTT.

The chain couples TRBV4-2 to TRBJ1-2; D not certain. CDR1 and CDR2 (germline): LGHNA, YNFKEQ. V lost 4 bases, J lost 8 bases, and 14 bases lay in between. The CDR3 is 13 amino acids. CDR3 in amino acids: CASSLTASRGYTF. The CDR3 region has the DNA TGTGCCAGCAGCCTGACGGCCTCTAGGGGCTACACCTTC.

In nucleotides, the CDR3 is TGTGCCAGCAGCAATACAGGGGGCGATCAGCCCCAGCATTTT. Encoded protein: CASSNTGGDQPQHF. The rearrangement uses TRBV21-1 and TRBJ1-5; TRBD1, the D gene given by the table, was not confirmed from the DNA. TRBV21-1 is classified as a pseudogene. The CDR3 consists of 14 residues.